This passage covers 13 T cell receptor beta chains from one sample sequenced in a study of cytomegalovirus exposure and HLA in healthy donors. 60 Vbeta and 13 Jbeta primers were used in PCR. Profiling relied on immunoSEQ multiplex PCR, and the TCRdb table lists in-frame clones only, not all of them. This table holds some 90,000 clones, roughly 80% found once. The material sequenced was PBMCs. Receptor source: a man aged 45-60 years in good health and CMV-seropositive.

This chain connects TRBV7-9 to TRBJ1-1, with a weak D call TRBD1 (6 bases). Germline V gene sequence: CDR1 SEHNR, CDR2 FQNEAQ (reference sequence). V was cut by 7 bases and J by 1 base, with 19 bases left in between. The CDR3 covers 16 residues. The CDR3 coding sequence is TGTGCCAGCATCGGCTTACCCCCAGGGGAGAACACTGAAGCTTTCTTT. Its protein product is CASIGLPPGENTEAFF. Together with reference TRBV7-9 and TRBJ1-1, the CDR3 gives the full variable domain: DTGVSQNPRHKITKRGQNVTFRCDPISEHNRLYWYRQTLGQGPEFLTYFQNEAQLEKSRLLSDRFSAERPKGSFSTLEIQRTEQGDSAMYLCASIGLPPGENTEAFFGQGTRLTVV.

This chain connects TRBV19 to TRBJ1-1; 7 nucleotides agree with TRBD1. CDR1 and CDR2 from the germline V gene are LNHDA and SQIVND (reference sequence). With V trimmed by 6 bases and J by 3 bases, 4 bases remained unmatched. The CDR3 sequence is 13 residues long. CDR3 sequence (DNA): TGTGCCAGTAGCGGAACAGGGGACACTGAAGCTTTCTTT. Protein sequence: CASSGTGDTEAFF. The whole variable domain, remainder taken from reference TRBV19 and TRBJ1-1, is DGGITQSPKYLFRKEGQNVTLSCEQNLNHDAMYWYRQDPGQGLRLIYYSQIVNDFQKGDIAEGYSVSREKKESFPLTVTSAQKNPTAFYLCASSGTGDTEAFFGQGTRLTVV.

The gene calls are TRBV5-1 and TRBJ2-2; D is possibly TRBD1 (6 bases). Looked up from germline, CDR1 is SGHRS and CDR2 is YFSETQ. The CDR3 length is 17 residues. V lost 1 base, J lost 2 bases, and 15 bases lay in between. The CDR3 DNA reads TGCGCCAGCAGCTTGTCTGGGACACCTCCTAACACCGGGGAGCTGTTTTTT. Its protein is CASSLSGTPPNTGELFF.

The chain carries TRBV7-2 and TRBJ1-3; 7 bases are a match to TRBD1. Per the germline V gene, CDR1 is SGHTA and CDR2 is FQGNSA. This CDR3 spans 15 amino acids. The trim removed 1 base at V and 4 bases at J, leaving 4 bases unmatched. This chain's CDR3 is CASSLGGGLGNTIYF. The CDR3 nucleotides are TGTGCCAGCAGCTTAGGAGGGGGCCTCGGAAACACCATATATTTT.

The V and J genes are TRBV7-3 and TRBJ2-2; 11 bases are shared with TRBD2. This CDR3 has 16 residues. From germline, CDR1 is SGHTA and CDR2 FQGTGA. J gave up 7 bases and V 1 base, and 5 bases lay outside the gene matches. The CDR3 region is CASSLSLAGGIGELFF. CDR3 nucleotide sequence: TGTGCCAGCAGCTTAAGTCTAGCGGGAGGTATCGGGGAGCTGTTTTTT. The complete variable domain, with remaining parts taken from reference TRBV7-3 and TRBJ2-2, reads GAGVSQTPSNKVTEKGKYVELRCDPISGHTALYWYRQSLGQGPEFLIYFQGTGAADDSGLPNDRFFAVRPEGSVSTLKIQRTERGDSAVYLCASSLSLAGGIGELFFGEGSRLTVL.

This chain uses TRBV30 with TRBJ2-1; D is unclear. The CDR3 extends over 11 amino acids. The V end was cut by 2 bases, the J end by 5 bases, with 4 bases between. CDR1 and CDR2 (germline): GTSNPN, SVGIG (reference sequence). The CDR3: CAWSINNEQFF. CDR3 bases: TGTGCCTGGAGTATCAACAATGAGCAGTTCTTC.

The CDR3 DNA reads TGCGCCAGCAGCTTGGGGGGTACAGGGTTGAACACTGAAGCTTTCTTT. Encoded protein: CASSLGGTGLNTEAFF. This chain connects TRBV5-1 to TRBJ1-1; TRBD1 might be the D (6 bases). Between the trimmed V and J ends, which lost 0 bases and 0 bases, there was a span of 12 bases. The germline V gene has CDR1 SGHRS and CDR2 YFSETQ. The length of the CDR3 is 16 residues.

V usage is TRBV6-1 and J usage is TRBJ2-5; perhaps TRBD1 as D (6 bases). This CDR3 region has 15 residues. CDR1 MNHNS and CDR2 SASEGT come from the germline V gene. V lost 5 bases and J lost 4, with 17 bases in between. The CDR3 spells CASSPTPGAGETQYF. The CDR3 DNA follows: TGTGCCAGCAGTCCAACCCCAGGGGCTGGAGAGACCCAGTACTTC.

The chain joins TRBV5-8 to TRBJ1-5, with D perhaps matching TRBD1 (6 bases). CDR1 SGHTS and CDR2 YDEGEE come from the germline V gene. The CDR3 has 19 amino acids. The germline V and J ends were trimmed by 2 bases and 0 bases, with 21 bases remaining between them. CDR3 bases: TGTGCCAGCAGCTTAATTCGGGACACCCTTGGGATTAGCAATCAGCCCCAGCATTTT. Translating gives CASSLIRDTLGISNQPQHF.

The chain combines TRBV13 with TRBJ2-7; a possible D gene is TRBD2 (6 bases). V lost 3 bases and J lost 4, with 10 bases in between. The CDR3 contains 13 residues. Germline loops: CDR1 PRHDT, CDR2 FYEKMQ (reference sequence). CDR3 nucleotide sequence: TGTGCCAGCAGCTTTGGCGGGAATTACGAGCAGTACTTC. This translates into CASSFGGNYEQYF.

The chain employs TRBV5-1 and TRBJ2-1, with TRBD2 as a possible D gene (6 bases). The length of the CDR3 is 11 residues. V lost 3 bases to trimming and J lost 12 bases, with 10 bases between them. CDR1 is SGHRS, CDR2 YFSETQ, per germline. Here the CDR3 DNA reads TGCGCCAGCAGCTCCGGGAGAGGGCAGTTCTTC. Translation gives CASSSGRGQFF.

This chain uses TRBV27 with TRBJ1-2; 7 bases agree with TRBD1. Germline-derived CDR1 and CDR2 are MNHEY and SMNVEV (reference sequence). V lost 3 bases to trimming and J lost 5 bases; unmatched junction nucleotides: 3. This CDR3 has 13 amino acids. CDR3 DNA: TGTGCCAGCAGTTTGGGACAGAGTTATGGCTACACCTTC. Translated, it gives CASSLGQSYGYTF.

The chain carries TRBV5-1 and TRBJ1-2; 9 bases line up with TRBD1. Germline V gene lookup returns CDR1 SGHRS and CDR2 YFSETQ. The CDR3 contains 15 residues. The V and J ends lost 4 bases and 3 bases, in that order; junction bases with no gene match: 7. The CDR3 loop is CASSAGQGSYYGYTF. The CDR3 bases are TGCGCCAGCAGCGCCGGACAGGGGTCTTACTATGGCTACACCTTC.